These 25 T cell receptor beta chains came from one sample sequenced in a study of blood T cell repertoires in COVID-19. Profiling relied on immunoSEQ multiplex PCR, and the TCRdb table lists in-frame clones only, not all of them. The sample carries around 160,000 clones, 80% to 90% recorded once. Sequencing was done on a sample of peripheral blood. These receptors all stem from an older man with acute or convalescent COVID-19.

The CDR3 nucleotides are TGTGCCAGCAGCTTAGCCGAGACAGGAAAAAACATTCAGTACTTC. Its translation: CASSLAETGKNIQYF. The genes are TRBV7-9 and TRBJ2-4; perhaps TRBD1 as D (6 bases). The germline gives CDR1 SEHNR, CDR2 FQNEAQ (reference sequence). Trimming removed 0 bases at V and 4 bases at J, with 10 bases between. The CDR3 contains 15 residues.

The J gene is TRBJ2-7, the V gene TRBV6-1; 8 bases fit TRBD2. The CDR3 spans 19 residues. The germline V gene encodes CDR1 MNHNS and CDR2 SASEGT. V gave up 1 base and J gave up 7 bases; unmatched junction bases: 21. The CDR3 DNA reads TGTGCCAGCAGTGAAGATGAGGGGACACTCGGACTAGCAGGGTTGGAGCAGTACTTC. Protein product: CASSEDEGTLGLAGLEQYF.

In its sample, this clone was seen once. The chain's CDR3 is CASSLGTSSLGEETQYF. CDR3 nucleotide sequence: TGTGCCAGCAGCTTAGGGACTAGCTCCCTTGGGGAAGAGACCCAGTACTTC. The J gene is TRBJ2-5, the V gene TRBV7-2, with TRBD2 identical over 8 bases. The germline gives CDR1 SGHTA, CDR2 FQGNSA. This CDR3 has 17 residues. The J segment lost 3 bases and the V segment lost 1 base, leaving 10 bases of the junction unmatched.

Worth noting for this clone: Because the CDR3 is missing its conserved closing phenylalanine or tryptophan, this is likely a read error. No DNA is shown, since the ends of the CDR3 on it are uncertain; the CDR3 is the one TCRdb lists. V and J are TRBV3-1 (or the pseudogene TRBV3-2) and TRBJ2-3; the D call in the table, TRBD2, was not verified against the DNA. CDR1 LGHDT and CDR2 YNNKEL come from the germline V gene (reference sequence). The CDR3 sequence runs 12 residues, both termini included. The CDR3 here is CASSRGTSGRDL.

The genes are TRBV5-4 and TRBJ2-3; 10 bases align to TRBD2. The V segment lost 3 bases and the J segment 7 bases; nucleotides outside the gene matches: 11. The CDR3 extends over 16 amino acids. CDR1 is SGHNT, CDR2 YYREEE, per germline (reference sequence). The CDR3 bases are TGTGCCAGCAGCTGGAACTCCGGGACTAGCGAGAATACGCAGTATTTT. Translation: CASSWNSGTSENTQYF.

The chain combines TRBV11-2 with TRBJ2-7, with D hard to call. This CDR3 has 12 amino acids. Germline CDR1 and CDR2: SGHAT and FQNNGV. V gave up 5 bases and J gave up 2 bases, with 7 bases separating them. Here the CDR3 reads CASSNNAYEQYF. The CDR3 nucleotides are TGTGCCAGCAGCAACAACGCCTACGAGCAGTACTTC.

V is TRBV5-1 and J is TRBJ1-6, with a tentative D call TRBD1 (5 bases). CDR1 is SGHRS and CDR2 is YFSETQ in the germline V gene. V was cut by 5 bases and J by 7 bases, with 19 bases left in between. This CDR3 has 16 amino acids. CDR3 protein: CASRQGSQAGNSPLHF. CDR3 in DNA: TGCGCCAGCAGGCAGGGATCCCAAGCAGGGAATTCACCCCTCCACTTT.

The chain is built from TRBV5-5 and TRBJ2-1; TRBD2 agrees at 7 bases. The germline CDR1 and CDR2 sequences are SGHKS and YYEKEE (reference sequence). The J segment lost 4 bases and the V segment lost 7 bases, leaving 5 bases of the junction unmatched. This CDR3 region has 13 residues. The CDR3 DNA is TGTGCCAGCCTTAGGGAGGGGTACAATGAGCAGTTCTTC. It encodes CASLREGYNEQFF.

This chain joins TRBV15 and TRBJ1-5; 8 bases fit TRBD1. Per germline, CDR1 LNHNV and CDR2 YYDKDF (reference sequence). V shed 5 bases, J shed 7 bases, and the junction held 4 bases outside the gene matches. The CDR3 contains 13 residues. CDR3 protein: CATSVRQGQPQHF. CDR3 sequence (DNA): TGTGCCACCAGCGTGCGACAGGGGCAGCCCCAGCATTTT. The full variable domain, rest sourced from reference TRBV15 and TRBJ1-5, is DAMVIQNPRYQVTQFGKPVTLSCSQTLNHNVMYWYQQKSSQAPKLLFHYYDKDFNNEADTPDNFQSRRPNTSFCFLDIRSPGLGDTAMYLCATSVRQGQPQHFGDGTRLSIL.

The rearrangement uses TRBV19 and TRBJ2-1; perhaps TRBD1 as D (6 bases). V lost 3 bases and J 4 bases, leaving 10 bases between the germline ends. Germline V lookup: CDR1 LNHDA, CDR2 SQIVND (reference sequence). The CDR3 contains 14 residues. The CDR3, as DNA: TGTGCCAGTAGTATGGACAGAACATACAATGAGCAGTTCTTC. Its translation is CASSMDRTYNEQFF.

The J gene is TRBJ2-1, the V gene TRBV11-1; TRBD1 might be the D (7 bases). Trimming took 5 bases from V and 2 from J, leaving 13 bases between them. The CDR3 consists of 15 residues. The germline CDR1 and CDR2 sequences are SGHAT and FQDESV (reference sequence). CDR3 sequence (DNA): TGTGCCAGCAGCCCAGGGGGGACAGCCTACAATGAGCAGTTCTTC. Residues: CASSPGGTAYNEQFF.

Here the CDR3 reads CASSGTSGLASYNEQFF. CDR3 sequence (DNA): TGCGCCAGCAGTGGAACCTCCGGACTAGCTTCCTACAATGAGCAGTTCTTC. The rearrangement uses TRBV10-1 and TRBJ2-1, with TRBD2 matching over 8 bases. In germline, CDR1 is WNHNN, CDR2 SYGVQD (reference sequence). V shed 4 bases, J shed 1 base, and the junction held 9 bases outside the gene matches. This CDR3 is built from 17 residues.

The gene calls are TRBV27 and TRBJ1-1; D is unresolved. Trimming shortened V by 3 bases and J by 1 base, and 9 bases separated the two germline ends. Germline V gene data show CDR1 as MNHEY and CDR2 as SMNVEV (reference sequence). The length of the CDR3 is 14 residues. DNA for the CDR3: TGTGCCAGCAGTTTCGGGGTAACGAACACTGAAGCTTTCTTT. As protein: CASSFGVTNTEAFF.

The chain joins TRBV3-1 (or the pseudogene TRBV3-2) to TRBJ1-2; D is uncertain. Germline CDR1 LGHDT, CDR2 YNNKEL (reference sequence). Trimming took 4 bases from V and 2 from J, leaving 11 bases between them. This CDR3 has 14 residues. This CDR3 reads CASSPSGSNYGYTF. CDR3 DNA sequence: TGTGCCAGCAGCCCCTCGGGGAGCAACTATGGCTACACCTTC.

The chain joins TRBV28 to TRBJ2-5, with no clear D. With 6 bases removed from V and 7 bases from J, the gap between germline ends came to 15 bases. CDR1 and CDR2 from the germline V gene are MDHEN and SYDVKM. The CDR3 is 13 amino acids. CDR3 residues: CASSPRLPATQYF. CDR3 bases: TGTGCCAGCAGCCCTAGATTGCCTGCGACCCAGTACTTC.

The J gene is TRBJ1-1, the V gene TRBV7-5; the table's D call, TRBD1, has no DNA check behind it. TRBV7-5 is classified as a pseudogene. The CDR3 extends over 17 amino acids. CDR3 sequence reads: CVRSPRTGDPSNTEAFF. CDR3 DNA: TGTGTCAGAAGCCCCCGGACAGGGGATCCTTCGAACACTGAAGCTTTCTTT.

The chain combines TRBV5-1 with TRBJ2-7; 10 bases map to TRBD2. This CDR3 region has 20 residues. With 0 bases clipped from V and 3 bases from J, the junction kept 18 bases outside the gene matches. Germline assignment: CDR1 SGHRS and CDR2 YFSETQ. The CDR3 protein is CASSLAGRMPIAGGHYEQYF. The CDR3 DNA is TGCGCCAGCAGCTTGGCCGGGCGAATGCCCATAGCGGGAGGACACTACGAGCAGTACTTC.

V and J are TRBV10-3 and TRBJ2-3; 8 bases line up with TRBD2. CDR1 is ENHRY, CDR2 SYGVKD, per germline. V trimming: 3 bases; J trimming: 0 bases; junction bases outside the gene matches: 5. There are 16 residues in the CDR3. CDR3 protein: CAISDRVAGSTDTQYF. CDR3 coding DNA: TGTGCCATCAGTGATAGGGTAGCGGGGAGCACAGATACGCAGTATTTT.

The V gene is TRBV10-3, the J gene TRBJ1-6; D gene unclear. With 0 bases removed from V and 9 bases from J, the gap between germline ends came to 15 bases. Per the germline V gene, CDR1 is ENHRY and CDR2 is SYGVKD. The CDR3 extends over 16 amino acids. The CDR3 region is CAISESGSGSGSPLHF. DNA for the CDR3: TGTGCCATCAGTGAGTCGGGTTCGGGGTCGGGTTCACCCCTCCACTTT.

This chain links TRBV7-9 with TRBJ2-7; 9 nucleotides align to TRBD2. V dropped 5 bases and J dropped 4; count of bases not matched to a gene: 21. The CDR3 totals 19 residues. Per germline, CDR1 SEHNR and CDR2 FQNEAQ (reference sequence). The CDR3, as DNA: TGTGCCAGCAGCCCCGGTCCGGCGGGGGGGCTTTTACTTAAATACGAGCAGTACTTC. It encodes CASSPGPAGGLLLKYEQYF.

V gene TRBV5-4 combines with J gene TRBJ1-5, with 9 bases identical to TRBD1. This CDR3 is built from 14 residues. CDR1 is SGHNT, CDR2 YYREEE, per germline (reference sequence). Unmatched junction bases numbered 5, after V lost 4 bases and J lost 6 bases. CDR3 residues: CASSAQGASQPQHF. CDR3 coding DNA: TGTGCCAGCAGCGCACAGGGGGCGAGTCAGCCCCAGCATTTT. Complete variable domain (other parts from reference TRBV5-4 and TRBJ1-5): ETGVTQSPTHLIKTRGQQVTLRCSSQSGHNTVSWYQQALGQGPQFIFQYYREEENGRGNFPPRFSGLQFPNYSSELNVNALELDDSALYLCASSAQGASQPQHFGDGTRLSIL.

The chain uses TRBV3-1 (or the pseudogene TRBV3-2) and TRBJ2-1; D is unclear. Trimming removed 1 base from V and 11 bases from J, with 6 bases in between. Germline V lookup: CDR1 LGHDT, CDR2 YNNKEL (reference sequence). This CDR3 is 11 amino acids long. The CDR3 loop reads CASSQARKQFF. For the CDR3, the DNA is TGTGCCAGCAGCCAAGCCAGGAAGCAGTTCTTC.

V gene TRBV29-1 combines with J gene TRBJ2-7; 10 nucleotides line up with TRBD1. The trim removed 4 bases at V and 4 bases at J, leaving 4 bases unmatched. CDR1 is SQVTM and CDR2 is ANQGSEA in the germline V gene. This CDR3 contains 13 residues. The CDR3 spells CSVGQGASYEQYF. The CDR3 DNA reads TGCAGCGTTGGACAGGGGGCTTCGTACGAGCAGTACTTC.

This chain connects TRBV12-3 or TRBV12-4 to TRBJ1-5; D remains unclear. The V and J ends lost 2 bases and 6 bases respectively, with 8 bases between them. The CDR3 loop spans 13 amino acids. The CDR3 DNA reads TGTGCCAGCAGTTTAAACGCGGTTCAGCCCCAGCATTTT. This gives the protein CASSLNAVQPQHF.

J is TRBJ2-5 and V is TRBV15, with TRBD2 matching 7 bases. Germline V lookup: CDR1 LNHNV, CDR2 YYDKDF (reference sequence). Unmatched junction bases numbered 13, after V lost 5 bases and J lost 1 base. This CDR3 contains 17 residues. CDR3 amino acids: CATSPFGRERIQETQYF. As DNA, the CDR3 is TGTGCCACCAGCCCCTTTGGGCGGGAGAGAATCCAAGAGACCCAGTACTTC.